This record looks at one T cell receptor (beta chain) sequence and its context. Antigen specificity is unknown. The junction differs from germline at one of its ends, possibly a read error. This entry is derived from a study of T-cell memory formation after mild COVID-19. For the study at large: For the most part, TCR clusters were specific to one donor.

Findings and caveats of the study: Among clones peaking at day 37 in the second wave, SARS-CoV-2 specificity remained unconfirmed. Memory sampled before infection contained some responding clones, suggesting cross-reactive memory joined.

Germline V gene data show CDR1 as LNHDA and CDR2 as SQIVND (reference sequence). This CDR3 has 12 amino acids. TCRdb itself ran the 5' RACE reads through MiXCR, one entry per CDR3 protein. The sample consists of about 400,000 distinct CDR3 sequences, 20% to 25% of them appearing once. The receptor comes from an adult woman who had mild COVID-19 (a few samples of this study predate the infection). Cell type and time point are not known. The sample comprised PBMCs or a T cell subset sorted from them (not recorded which). The V gene is TRBV19, the J gene TRBJ2-2; D uncertain. Here the CDR3 DNA reads TGTGCCAGTAGCAGGAACGCCGGGGAGCTGTTTTTT. Encoded protein: CASSRNAGELFF.